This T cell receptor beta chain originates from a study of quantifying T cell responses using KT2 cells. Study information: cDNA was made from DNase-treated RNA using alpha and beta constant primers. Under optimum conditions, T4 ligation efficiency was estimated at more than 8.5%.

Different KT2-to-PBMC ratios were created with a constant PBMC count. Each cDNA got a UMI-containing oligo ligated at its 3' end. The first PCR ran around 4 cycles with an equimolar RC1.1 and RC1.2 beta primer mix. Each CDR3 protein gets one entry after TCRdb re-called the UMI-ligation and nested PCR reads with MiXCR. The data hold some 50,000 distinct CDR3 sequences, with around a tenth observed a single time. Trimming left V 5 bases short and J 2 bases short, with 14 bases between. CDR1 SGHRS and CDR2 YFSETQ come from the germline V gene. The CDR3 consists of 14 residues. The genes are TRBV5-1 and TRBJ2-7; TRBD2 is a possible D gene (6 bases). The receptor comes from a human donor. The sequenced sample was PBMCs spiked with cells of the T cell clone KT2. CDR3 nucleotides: TGCGCCAGCAGGCTCCAGGCGGGGACCTACGAGCAGTACTTC. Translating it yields CASRLQAGTYEQYF.